A selection of T cell receptor beta chains follows, all from one sample in a study of blood T cell repertoires in COVID-19. The method was immunoSEQ multiplex PCR; TCRdb's version includes in-frame clones alone and lacks a portion of them. The data show 120,000 to 150,000 clones, roughly 80% seen once. The sample taken for sequencing was PBMCs or T cells enriched from blood (not recorded which). Receptors originate from a man in his forties or fifties with acute COVID-19. The CDR3 runs from the conserved cysteine through the conserved F or W. Fields, in order: J gene, D gene, V gene, clone size, CDR3 DNA, CDR3 protein. The D gene is left open where the match is weak. Size values are once, few and many counts, or a class for expanded clones, and some rows have none.

j_call: TRBJ2-4
d_call: NA
v_call: TRBV6-5
clone_size: NA
cdr3_nt: TGTGCCAGCAGTTACTCGGACAACAAAAACATTCAGTACTTC
cdr3_aa: CASSYSDNKNIQYF

j_call: TRBJ1-6
d_call: TRBD1
v_call: TRBV30
clone_size: NA
cdr3_nt: TGTGCCTGGAGGGGGCCCCGGGACAGTTTTCGTTCACCCCTCCACTTT
cdr3_aa: CAWRGPRDSFRSPLHF

j_call: TRBJ2-1
d_call: TRBD2
v_call: TRBV18
clone_size: NA
cdr3_nt: TGTGCCAGCTCACCGGGCCAGGGGACTAGCGGGGGGCACTATGAGCAGTTCTTC
cdr3_aa: CASSPGQGTSGGHYEQFF

j_call: TRBJ2-7
d_call: NA
v_call: TRBV7-9
clone_size: NA
cdr3_nt: TGTGCCAGCAGCCTACGAGGGGGGGCGTACGAGCAGTACTTC
cdr3_aa: CASSLRGGAYEQYF

j_call: TRBJ2-5
d_call: NA
v_call: TRBV7-2
clone_size: NA
cdr3_nt: TGTGCCAGCAGCTTAGCTAGCGGCGGGGGCATCGGTCAAGAGACCCAGTACTTC
cdr3_aa: CASSLASGGGIGQETQYF

j_call: TRBJ1-2
d_call: NA
v_call: TRBV9
clone_size: NA
cdr3_nt: TGTGCCAGCAGCGTAGAACAGGGTCTAAACTATGGCTACACCTTC
cdr3_aa: CASSVEQGLNYGYTF

j_call: TRBJ1-1
d_call: TRBD1
v_call: TRBV7-2
clone_size: NA
cdr3_nt: TGTGCCAGCGACCCCGGGACAGGGTTCGGCACTGAAGCTTTCTTT
cdr3_aa: CASDPGTGFGTEAFF

j_call: TRBJ1-1
d_call: TRBD1
v_call: TRBV4-2
clone_size: NA
cdr3_nt: TGTGCCAGCAGCCTAGCTCAGGGACAGGGCTTCGCTGCCCCGTTGAACACTGAAGCTTTCTTT
cdr3_aa: CASSLAQGQGFAAPLNTEAFF

j_call: TRBJ1-2
d_call: NA
v_call: TRBV23-1
clone_size: NA
cdr3_nt: TGCGCCAGCATCCCGACAATCTATGGCTACACCTTC
cdr3_aa: CASIPTIYGYTF

j_call: TRBJ2-2
d_call: TRBD2
v_call: TRBV3-1/TRBV3-2
clone_size: NA
cdr3_nt: TGTGCCAGCAGCCGGACTAGCGGCGGGGAGCTGTTTTTT
cdr3_aa: CASSRTSGGELFF

j_call: TRBJ2-6
d_call: TRBD1
v_call: TRBV10-3
clone_size: NA
cdr3_nt: TGTGCCATCAGTGAGTCAGCCGGGACAGGGACTAATGGGGCCAACGTCCTGACTTTC
cdr3_aa: CAISESAGTGTNGANVLTF

j_call: TRBJ2-5
d_call: NA
v_call: TRBV6-5
clone_size: NA
cdr3_nt: TGTGCCAGCAGTTACTCAGGGGCCCAAGAGACCCAGTACTTC
cdr3_aa: CASSYSGAQETQYF

j_call: TRBJ2-7
d_call: NA
v_call: TRBV25-1
clone_size: NA
cdr3_nt: TGTGCCAGCAGTGATGTCTACTACGAGCAGTACTTC
cdr3_aa: CASSDVYYEQYF

j_call: TRBJ1-1
d_call: NA
v_call: TRBV6-1
clone_size: NA
cdr3_nt: TGTGCCAGCAGTGAAGTGCGGACAGCGATGAACACTGAAGCTTTCTTT
cdr3_aa: CASSEVRTAMNTEAFF

j_call: TRBJ1-5
d_call: NA
v_call: TRBV24-1
clone_size: NA
cdr3_nt: TGTGCCACCAGTGATTTTACATTTAGCAATCAGCCCCAGCATTTT
cdr3_aa: CATSDFTFSNQPQHF

j_call: TRBJ1-4
d_call: NA
v_call: TRBV29-1
clone_size: once
cdr3_nt: TGCAGCGTTGCCGGGGTTCGGGAAAAACTGTTTTTT
cdr3_aa: CSVAGVREKLFF

j_call: TRBJ2-5
d_call: TRBD2
v_call: TRBV18
clone_size: NA
cdr3_nt: TGTGCCAGCTCACCGACGGGGACTAGCGGGACAGGAGAGACCCAGTACTTC
cdr3_aa: CASSPTGTSGTGETQYF

j_call: TRBJ2-3
d_call: NA
v_call: TRBV29-1
clone_size: NA
cdr3_nt: TGCAGCGGCTGGACAGCCACAGATACGCAGTATTTT
cdr3_aa: CSGWTATDTQYF

j_call: TRBJ1-4
d_call: NA
v_call: TRBV28
clone_size: NA
cdr3_nt: TGTGCCAGCAGTCTCTGGACACGTCAGCTTAAAAAACTGTTTTTT
cdr3_aa: CASSLWTRQLKKLFF

j_call: TRBJ1-4
d_call: NA
v_call: TRBV19
clone_size: NA
cdr3_nt: TGTGCCAGTAGTATAGCACTTCAAGCTAATGAAAAACTGTTTTTT
cdr3_aa: CASSIALQANEKLFF

j_call: TRBJ1-2
d_call: TRBD1
v_call: TRBV5-1
clone_size: NA
cdr3_nt: TGCGCCAGCAGCTTCCCGGGACAGTCCCTTGGCTACACCTTC
cdr3_aa: CASSFPGQSLGYTF

j_call: TRBJ2-7
d_call: TRBD1
v_call: TRBV7-8
clone_size: NA
cdr3_nt: TGTGCCAGCAGCTTAGGGACAGGGGGGGGGCCCTACGAGCAGTACTTC
cdr3_aa: CASSLGTGGGPYEQYF

j_call: TRBJ2-1
d_call: NA
v_call: TRBV2
clone_size: NA
cdr3_nt: TGTGCCAGCAGTGAAAGCGACAGTATGCAGTTCTTC
cdr3_aa: CASSESDSMQFF

j_call: TRBJ1-5
d_call: NA
v_call: TRBV15
clone_size: NA
cdr3_nt: TGTGCCACCAGCAGAGATCTGGGAGGTAATCAGCCCCAGCATTTT
cdr3_aa: CATSRDLGGNQPQHF

j_call: TRBJ1-2
d_call: NA
v_call: TRBV10-3
clone_size: few
cdr3_nt: TGTGCCATCAGTGAGACAGGTCCCTTGGGCTACACCTTC
cdr3_aa: CAISETGPLGYTF

j_call: TRBJ2-2
d_call: NA
v_call: TRBV27
clone_size: NA
cdr3_nt: TGTGCCAGCAGTTTAAGGGGGAACACCGGGGAGCTGTTTTTT
cdr3_aa: CASSLRGNTGELFF

j_call: TRBJ1-6
d_call: TRBD1
v_call: TRBV27
clone_size: NA
cdr3_nt: TGTGCCAGCAGCCTGACAGGGTACGCGGGTTCACCCCTCCACTTT
cdr3_aa: CASSLTGYAGSPLHF